This is a list of T cell receptor beta chains from one sample in a study of T cells after yellow fever vaccination. TCRdb re-analysed the 5' RACE reads in MiXCR, keeping a single row per CDR3 protein. The sample records around 15,000 distinct CDR3 sequences, less than 5% being singletons. The starting material was PBMCs, either bulk or a sorted T-cell subset (CD4+, CD8+, memory, or dextramer-sorted; not recorded which), obtained 15 days after the yellow fever booster vaccination. The receptors stem from a man aged 25 to 40 who received the YFV17D yellow fever vaccine. The CDR3 runs from the conserved cysteine through the conserved F or W. The order of the fields is V gene, D gene, J gene, clone size, CDR3 protein. A D gene is named only where the DNA matches it firmly. Clone size, where shown, is once, few, many, or a class for clones that have expanded.

TRBV20-1,NA,TRBJ2-5,many,CSASSRERGQETQYF
TRBV28,NA,TRBJ2-7,many,CASSPAREPTYEQYF
TRBV28,NA,TRBJ2-2,many,CASSFLRGGELFF
TRBV24-1,NA,TRBJ2-3,many,CATSDSSLMDASPDTQYF
TRBV18,NA,TRBJ2-5,many,CASSLAGETQYF
TRBV5-1,NA,TRBJ2-3,medium-sized,CASGMTTDTQYF
TRBV7-8,TRBD2,TRBJ2-3,medium-sized,CASSLVASGITDTQYF
TRBV29-1,NA,TRBJ2-1,many,CSVDRGDEQFF
TRBV27,NA,TRBJ2-5,many,CASGKETQYF
TRBV29-1,NA,TRBJ2-7,many,CSVPGAYEQYF
TRBV6-2/TRBV6-3,NA,TRBJ1-5,many,CASSNRIQPQHF
TRBV9,TRBD2,TRBJ2-7,many,CASSSPSGGPYEQYF
TRBV7-6,TRBD2,TRBJ2-1,many,CASSLWIGTNNEQFF
TRBV15,NA,TRBJ2-7,many,CATSRDLAYVNEQYF
TRBV3-1,TRBD1,TRBJ1-2,many,CASSPGTGRWDGYTF
TRBV20-1,NA,TRBJ2-3,many,CSARDRERHYTDTQYF
TRBV7-9,NA,TRBJ2-4,many,CASSLGKNIQYF
TRBV12-3/TRBV12-4,NA,TRBJ2-1,many,CASSPHSGGNEQFF
TRBV15,TRBD2,TRBJ2-1,many,CATSWSGRAYNEQFF
TRBV7-3,TRBD2,TRBJ2-2,many,CASSFIAGVETGELFF
TRBV6-2/TRBV6-3,NA,TRBJ2-1,many,CASSQFGYRNNEQFF
TRBV5-4,NA,TRBJ1-1,many,CASSKGTGWDTEAFF
TRBV20-1,TRBD2,TRBJ2-1,many,CSARGGGRAEQFF
TRBV7-9,TRBD1,TRBJ1-2,NA,CASSQTTGGWGYGYTF
TRBV27,NA,TRBJ2-1,many,CASSLIWGGTYNEQFF
TRBV7-8,TRBD1,TRBJ2-7,many,CASSLGQGAWEQYF
TRBV3-1,NA,TRBJ2-7,many,CASSHNEVSEQYF
TRBV30,NA,TRBJ2-6,many,CAWSAIAPGANVLTF
TRBV27,NA,TRBJ1-4,many,CASKLRPSNEKLFF
TRBV7-8,NA,TRBJ2-3,medium-sized,CASSVTDTQYF
TRBV20-1,TRBD2,TRBJ2-1,NA,CSASEGLAVYNEQFF
TRBV19,NA,TRBJ1-2,many,CASHNRVSGYTF
TRBV7-2,NA,TRBJ2-1,many,CASSWKPAYNEQFF
TRBV20-1,NA,TRBJ2-1,many,CSAALRTAYGEQFF
TRBV3-1,NA,TRBJ1-6,many,CASSHVGSRSPLHF
TRBV7-2,NA,TRBJ2-7,many,CATSREFSYEQYF
TRBV11-2,NA,TRBJ2-1,few,CASSVIRDSQFF
TRBV4-1,NA,TRBJ2-1,many,CASSPSSFRTSSNEQFF
TRBV27,NA,TRBJ2-5,many,CVSQGPETQYF
TRBV29-1,NA,TRBJ2-7,many,CSVEVGRHYEQYF
TRBV21-1,NA,TRBJ2-3,many,CASRRLVPDTQYF
TRBV4-3,NA,TRBJ1-1,NA,CASSQEAESEAFF